This note documents a single T cell receptor (beta chain) sequence. This sample is part of a study of blood T cell repertoires in COVID-19. Libraries were prepared by immunoSEQ multiplex PCR; TCRdb keeps only in-frame clonotypes and omits some of them. Found here are hundreds of thousands of clones, roughly four fifths of them singletons; the top ten hold 6% to 8%. Sequenced input: peripheral blood. The receptor's source is a woman over 75 with COVID-19, enrolled during active disease.

The CDR3 nucleotides are TGTGCCAGCAGTTCCCAATCGAGACTTCGATCCTACAATGAGCAGTTCTTC. This codes for CASSSQSRLRSYNEQFF. This chain links TRBV7-2 with TRBJ2-1; no clear D gene. Germline assignment: CDR1 SGHTA and CDR2 FQGNSA. Trimming removed 6 bases from V and 1 base from J, with 19 bases in between. This CDR3 has 17 residues.